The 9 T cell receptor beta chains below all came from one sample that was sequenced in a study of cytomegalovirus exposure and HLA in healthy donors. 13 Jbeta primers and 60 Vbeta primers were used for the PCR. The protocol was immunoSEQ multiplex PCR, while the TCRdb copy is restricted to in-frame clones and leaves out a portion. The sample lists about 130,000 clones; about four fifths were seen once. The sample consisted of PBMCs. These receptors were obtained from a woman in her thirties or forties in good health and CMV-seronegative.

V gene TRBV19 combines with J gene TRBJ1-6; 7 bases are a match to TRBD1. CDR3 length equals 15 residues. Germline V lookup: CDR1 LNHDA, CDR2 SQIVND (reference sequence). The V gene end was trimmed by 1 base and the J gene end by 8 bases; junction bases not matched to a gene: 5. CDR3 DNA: TGTGCCAGTAGTATAGTCCGGGACAGAGATTCACCCCTCCACTTT. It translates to CASSIVRDRDSPLHF. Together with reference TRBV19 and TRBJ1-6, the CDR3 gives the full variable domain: DGGITQSPKYLFRKEGQNVTLSCEQNLNHDAMYWYRQDPGQGLRLIYYSQIVNDFQKGDIAEGYSVSREKKESFPLTVTSAQKNPTAFYLCASSIVRDRDSPLHFGNGTRLTVT.

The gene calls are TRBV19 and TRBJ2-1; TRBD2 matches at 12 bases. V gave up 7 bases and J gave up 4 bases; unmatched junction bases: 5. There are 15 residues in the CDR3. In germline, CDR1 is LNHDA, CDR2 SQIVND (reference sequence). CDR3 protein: CASTPLAGGYNEQFF. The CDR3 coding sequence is TGTGCCAGTACTCCCCTAGCGGGAGGGTACAATGAGCAGTTCTTC.

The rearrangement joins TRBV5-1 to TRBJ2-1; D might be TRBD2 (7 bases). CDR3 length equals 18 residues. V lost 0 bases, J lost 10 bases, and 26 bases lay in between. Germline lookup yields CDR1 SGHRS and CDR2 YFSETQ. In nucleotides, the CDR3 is TGCGCCAGCAGCTTGGCCCGTCGACAGGTGGGAGGGCTTGGCGAGCAGTTCTTC. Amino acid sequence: CASSLARRQVGGLGEQFF. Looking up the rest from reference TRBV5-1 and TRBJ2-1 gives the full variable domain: KAGVTQTPRYLIKTRGQQVTLSCSPISGHRSVSWYQQTPGQGLQFLFEYFSETQRNKGNFPGRFSGRQFSNSRSEMNVSTLELGDSALYLCASSLARRQVGGLGEQFFGPGTRLTVL.

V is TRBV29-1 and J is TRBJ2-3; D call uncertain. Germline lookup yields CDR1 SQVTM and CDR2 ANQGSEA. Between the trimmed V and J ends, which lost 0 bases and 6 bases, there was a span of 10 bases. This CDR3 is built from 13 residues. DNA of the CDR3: TGCAGCGTTGAAGAACACCCGATGGATACGCAGTATTTT. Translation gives CSVEEHPMDTQYF.

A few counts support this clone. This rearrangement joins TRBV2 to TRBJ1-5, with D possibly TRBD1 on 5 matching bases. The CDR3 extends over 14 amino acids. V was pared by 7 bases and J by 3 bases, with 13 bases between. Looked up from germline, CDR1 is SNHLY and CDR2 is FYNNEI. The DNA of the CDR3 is TGTGCCAGCACGACCTACAGGATCAATCAGCCCCAGCATTTT. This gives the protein CASTTYRINQPQHF.

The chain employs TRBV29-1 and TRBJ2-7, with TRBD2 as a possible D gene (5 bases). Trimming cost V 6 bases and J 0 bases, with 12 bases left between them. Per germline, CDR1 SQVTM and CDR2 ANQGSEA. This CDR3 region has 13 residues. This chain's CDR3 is CSVRSGDSYEQYF. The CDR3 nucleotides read TGCAGCGTACGCAGCGGAGACTCCTACGAGCAGTACTTC.

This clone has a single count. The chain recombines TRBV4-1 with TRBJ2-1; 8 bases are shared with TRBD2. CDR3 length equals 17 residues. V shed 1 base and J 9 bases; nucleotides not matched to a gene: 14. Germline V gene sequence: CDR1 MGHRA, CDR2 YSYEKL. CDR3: CASSQVSGAPYNGEQFF. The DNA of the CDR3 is TGCGCCAGCAGCCAAGTTAGCGGGGCACCCTACAACGGTGAGCAGTTCTTC.

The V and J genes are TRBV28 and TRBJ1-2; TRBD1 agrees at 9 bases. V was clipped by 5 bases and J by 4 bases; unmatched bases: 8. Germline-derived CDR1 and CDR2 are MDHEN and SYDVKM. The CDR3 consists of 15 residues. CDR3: CASSLRQGVIYGYTF. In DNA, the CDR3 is TGTGCCAGCAGTCTCAGACAGGGGGTAATCTATGGCTACACCTTC.

The CDR3 DNA reads TGTGCCAGCAGCTCGGGACAGATCACAGATACGCAGTATTTT. Translating it yields CASSSGQITDTQYF. The chain recombines TRBV11-1 with TRBJ2-3, with 7 bases that match TRBD1. Germline assignment: CDR1 SGHAT and CDR2 FQDESV (reference sequence). Trimming removed 4 bases from V and 2 bases from J; junction bases left unmatched: 3. The CDR3 has 14 residues.